This T cell receptor (beta chain) was captured in a study of T cell repertoires in cytomegalovirus infection. Findings of the study overall: Dominant in the ex vivo response were TCR beta clonotypes restricted by HLA-C and specific for CMV.

Germline V CDR1 and CDR2: SGHKS, YYEKEE (reference sequence). The CDR3 runs 14 residues. The V and J ends lost 2 bases and 0 bases respectively, with 7 bases between them. This clonotype was observed at least ten times. What it binds is not known. TCRdb re-called the reads through MiXCR, storing one row per CDR3 protein. The sample contains approximately 190,000 distinct CDR3 sequences, less than 9.5% of which appear only once. Source material: PBMCs. The receptor was derived from a human donor in good health (CMV status not recorded). Some clones in this sample may be carry-over from other donors' samples. The V and J genes are TRBV5-5 and TRBJ2-3; unclear D gene. The CDR3 is CASSFASSTDTQYF. For the CDR3, the DNA is TGTGCCAGCAGCTTCGCTAGTAGCACAGATACGCAGTATTTT. Full variable domain (outside the CDR3, taken from reference TRBV5-5 and TRBJ2-3): DAGVTQSPTHLIKTRGQQVTLRCSPISGHKSVSWYQQVLGQGPQFIFQYYEKEERGRGNFPDRFSARQFPNYSSELNVNALLLGDSALYLCASSFASSTDTQYFGPGTRLTVL.